This entry describes one T cell receptor beta chain. Trimming removed 1 base at V and 4 bases at J, with 7 bases between. The CDR3 is 13 amino acids. Germline-derived CDR1 and CDR2 are SGHRS and YFSETQ. These data are taken from a study of beta chain features in type 1 diabetes. Expressed TCRB transcripts were sequenced because the isolated RNA had all been reverse transcribed beforehand. Clones were read by immunoSEQ multiplex PCR, and TCRdb kept only the in-frame ones, dropping some. This table has about 340,000 clones, 7% to 9% appearing once. The V call is TRBV5-1, the J call TRBJ2-3; D remains unclear. This receptor was identified in a woman under 30 in good health. Sequencing used central memory CD4+ T cells from blood. The CDR3 DNA is TGCGCCAGCAGCTTGCGCCCCCCAGATACGCAGTATTTT. Its translation is CASSLRPPDTQYF. Full variable domain (outside the CDR3, taken from reference TRBV5-1 and TRBJ2-3): KAGVTQTPRYLIKTRGQQVTLSCSPISGHRSVSWYQQTPGQGLQFLFEYFSETQRNKGNFPGRFSGRQFSNSRSEMNVSTLELGDSALYLCASSLRPPDTQYFGPGTRLTVL.